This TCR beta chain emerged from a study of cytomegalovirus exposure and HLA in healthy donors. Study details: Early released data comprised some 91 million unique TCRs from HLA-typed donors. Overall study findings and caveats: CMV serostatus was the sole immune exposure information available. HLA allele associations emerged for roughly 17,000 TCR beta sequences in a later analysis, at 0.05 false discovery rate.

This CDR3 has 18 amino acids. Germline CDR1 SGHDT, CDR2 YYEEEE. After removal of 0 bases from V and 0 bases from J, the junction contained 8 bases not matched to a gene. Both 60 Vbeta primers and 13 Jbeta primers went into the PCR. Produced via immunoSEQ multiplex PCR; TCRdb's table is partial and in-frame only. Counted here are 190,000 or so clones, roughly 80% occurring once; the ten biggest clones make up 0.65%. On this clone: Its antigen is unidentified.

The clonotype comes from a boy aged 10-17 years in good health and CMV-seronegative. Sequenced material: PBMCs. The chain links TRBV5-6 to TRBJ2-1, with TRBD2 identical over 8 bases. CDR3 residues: CASSLAWAGGASYNEQFF. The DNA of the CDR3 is TGTGCCAGCAGCTTGGCGTGGGCGGGGGGCGCCTCCTACAATGAGCAGTTCTTC.